Sequencing of this T cell receptor (beta chain) was carried out in a study of blood T cell repertoires in COVID-19. Clones were sequenced by immunoSEQ multiplex PCR, and TCRdb holds only the in-frame ones, with some missing. The profile shows under 250,000 clones, roughly nine tenths of them singletons. Germline V gene sequence: CDR1 LGHNA, CDR2 YNFKEQ. V lost 3 bases and J lost 8, with 16 bases in between. The CDR3 consists of 15 residues. Assignment of participants to cohorts was predicated upon participant-reported clinical history. Material for sequencing was PBMCs or T cells enriched from blood (not recorded which). This TCR was sampled from a man aged 25 to 45 who had recovered from COVID-19. The chain links TRBV4-2 to TRBJ1-4; D unclear. For the CDR3, the DNA is TGTGCCAGCAGCCAGATGCGAGTCCCCTTCGAAAAACTGTTTTTT. Translated, it gives CASSQMRVPFEKLFF.